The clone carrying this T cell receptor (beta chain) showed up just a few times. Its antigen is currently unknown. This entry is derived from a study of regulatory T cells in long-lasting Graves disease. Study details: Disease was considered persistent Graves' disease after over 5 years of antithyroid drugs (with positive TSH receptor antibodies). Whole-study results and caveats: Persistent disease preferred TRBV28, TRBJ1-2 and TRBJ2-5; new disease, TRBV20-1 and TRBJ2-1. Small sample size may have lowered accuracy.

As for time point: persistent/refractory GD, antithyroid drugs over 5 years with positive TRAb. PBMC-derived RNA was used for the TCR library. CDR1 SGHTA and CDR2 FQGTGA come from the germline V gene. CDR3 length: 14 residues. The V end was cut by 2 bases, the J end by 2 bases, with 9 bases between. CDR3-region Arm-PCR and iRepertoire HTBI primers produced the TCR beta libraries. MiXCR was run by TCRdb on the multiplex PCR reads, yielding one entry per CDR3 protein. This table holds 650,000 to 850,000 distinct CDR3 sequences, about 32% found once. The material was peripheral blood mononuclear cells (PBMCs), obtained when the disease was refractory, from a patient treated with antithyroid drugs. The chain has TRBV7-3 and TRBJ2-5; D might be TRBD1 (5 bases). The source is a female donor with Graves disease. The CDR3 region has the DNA TGTGCCAGCAGCTTATCAGGGAAACAAGAGACCCAGTACTTC. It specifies CASSLSGKQETQYF.